The clone carrying this T cell receptor beta chain was counted once. V trimming: 5 bases; J trimming: 0 bases; junction bases outside the gene matches: 6. Germline CDR1 is SEHNR and CDR2 is FQNEAQ (reference sequence). CDR3 size: 16 residues. This record belongs to a study of blood T cell repertoires in COVID-19. Original data processing: Reference gene primer amplification gave estimated nucleated cell counts. TCRdb's copy holds only in-frame clones and misses some; the assay was immunoSEQ multiplex PCR. V and J calls and clone size follow that table, whereas D and trimming were derived from the DNA. This sample has 100,000 to 150,000 clones, with approximately 81% found just once.

Sequenced sample: peripheral blood. V and J are TRBV7-9 and TRBJ2-2, with 7 nucleotides matching TRBD1. The origin of this receptor is a man aged 40-50 years with active or convalescent COVID-19. The CDR3 DNA reads TGTGCCAGCAGCACCTGGGACAGCTCGAACACCGGGGAGCTGTTTTTT. Translating gives CASSTWDSSNTGELFF.